This TCR beta chain was documented in a study of blood T cells in healthy people across ages. Isolated PBMCs totaled at least 6.5 million in each sample. Findings of the study overall: It was the long-lived donors that had more naive CD4+ cells and higher diversity than aged donors. Because donor CMV status was unknown, expanded clonotype changes were possibly confounded.

The germline V gene encodes CDR1 LGHDT and CDR2 YNNKEL (reference sequence). V dropped 4 bases and J dropped 6 bases, with 15 bases sitting between them. This CDR3 spans 14 amino acids. This clonotype was found a few times. Its antigen is not known. A second PCR, run for roughly 7 to 12 cycles, used a sample-barcoded 5' primer plus a J-beta primer mix. In TCRdb, the 5' RACE reads were re-called with MiXCR into one record per CDR3 protein. The profile shows more than 700,000 distinct CDR3 sequences, approximately 55% of them singletons. The sequenced material came from blood. The J gene is TRBJ1-2, the V gene TRBV3-1, with unresolved D. This sequence originates from a man older than 75 in good health. CDR3 nucleotide sequence: TGTGCCAGCAGCCCTCCGGTGGCAGTAAATGGCTACACCTTC. This gives the protein CASSPPVAVNGYTF.